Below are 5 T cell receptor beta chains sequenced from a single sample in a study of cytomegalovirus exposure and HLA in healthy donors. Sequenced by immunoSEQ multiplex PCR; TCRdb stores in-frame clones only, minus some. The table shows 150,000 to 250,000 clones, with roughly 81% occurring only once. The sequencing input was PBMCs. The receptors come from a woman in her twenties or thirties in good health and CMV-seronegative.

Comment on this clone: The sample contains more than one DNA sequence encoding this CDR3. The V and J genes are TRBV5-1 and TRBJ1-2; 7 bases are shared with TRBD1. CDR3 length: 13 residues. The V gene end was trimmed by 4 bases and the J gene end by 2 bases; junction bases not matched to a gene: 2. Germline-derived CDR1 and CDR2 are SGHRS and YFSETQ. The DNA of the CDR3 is TGCGCCAGCAGCCGGGACAGCAACTATGGCTACACCTTC. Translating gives CASSRDSNYGYTF. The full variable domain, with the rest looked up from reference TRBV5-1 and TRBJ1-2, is KAGVTQTPRYLIKTRGQQVTLSCSPISGHRSVSWYQQTPGQGLQFLFEYFSETQRNKGNFPGRFSGRQFSNSRSEMNVSTLELGDSALYLCASSRDSNYGYTFGSGTRLTVV.

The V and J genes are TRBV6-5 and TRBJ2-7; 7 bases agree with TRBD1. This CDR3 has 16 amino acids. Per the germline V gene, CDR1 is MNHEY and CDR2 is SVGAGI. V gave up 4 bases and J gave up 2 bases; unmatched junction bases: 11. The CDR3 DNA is TGTGCCAGCAGTTCCACAAACAGGGGTGCCACCTACGAGCAGTACTTC. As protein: CASSSTNRGATYEQYF.

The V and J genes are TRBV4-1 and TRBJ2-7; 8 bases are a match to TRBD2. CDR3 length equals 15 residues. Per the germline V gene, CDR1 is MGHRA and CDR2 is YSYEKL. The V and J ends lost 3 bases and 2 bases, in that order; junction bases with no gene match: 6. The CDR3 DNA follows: TGCGCCAGCAGCCAGGCGACGGGGGGGACCTACGAGCAGTACTTC. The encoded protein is CASSQATGGTYEQYF.

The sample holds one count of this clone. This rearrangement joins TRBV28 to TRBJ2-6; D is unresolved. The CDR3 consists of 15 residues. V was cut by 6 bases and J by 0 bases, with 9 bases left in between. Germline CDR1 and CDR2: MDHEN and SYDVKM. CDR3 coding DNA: TGTGCCAGCAGCCTTGAACTCTCTGGGGCCAACGTCCTGACTTTC. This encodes CASSLELSGANVLTF.

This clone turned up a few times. This chain's CDR3 is CASSLGLAGTYEQYF. CDR3 nucleotide sequence: TGTGCCAGCAGTTTAGGACTAGCGGGAACCTACGAGCAGTACTTC. The gene calls are TRBV27 and TRBJ2-7, with 12 bases matching TRBD2. V was pared by 2 bases and J by 2 bases, with 1 base of the junction left unmatched. The CDR3 has 15 residues. Germline CDR1 is MNHEY and CDR2 is SMNVEV (reference sequence).